This T cell receptor (beta chain) originates from a study of cytomegalovirus exposure and HLA in healthy donors. At the time of sampling, donors were nominally healthy, though unrecorded immune exposures were likely. Researchers ran the PCR with 60 Vbeta and 13 Jbeta primers. The data were produced by immunoSEQ multiplex PCR, yet TCRdb's version contains in-frame clones alone and is incomplete. Of around 64,000 clones listed, approximately 90% are singletons. The sequenced sample was PBMCs. The receptor comes from a woman in her twenties or thirties in good health and CMV-seronegative.

The CDR3 nucleotides are TGTGCCAGCAGTGCCGACAGGGCTTATGGCTACACCTTC. Translating it yields CASSADRAYGYTF. The chain uses TRBV28 and TRBJ1-2, with 7 bases fitting TRBD1. This CDR3 comprises 13 residues. The V segment lost 5 bases and the J segment 5 bases; nucleotides outside the gene matches: 5. Germline CDR1 is MDHEN and CDR2 is SYDVKM.